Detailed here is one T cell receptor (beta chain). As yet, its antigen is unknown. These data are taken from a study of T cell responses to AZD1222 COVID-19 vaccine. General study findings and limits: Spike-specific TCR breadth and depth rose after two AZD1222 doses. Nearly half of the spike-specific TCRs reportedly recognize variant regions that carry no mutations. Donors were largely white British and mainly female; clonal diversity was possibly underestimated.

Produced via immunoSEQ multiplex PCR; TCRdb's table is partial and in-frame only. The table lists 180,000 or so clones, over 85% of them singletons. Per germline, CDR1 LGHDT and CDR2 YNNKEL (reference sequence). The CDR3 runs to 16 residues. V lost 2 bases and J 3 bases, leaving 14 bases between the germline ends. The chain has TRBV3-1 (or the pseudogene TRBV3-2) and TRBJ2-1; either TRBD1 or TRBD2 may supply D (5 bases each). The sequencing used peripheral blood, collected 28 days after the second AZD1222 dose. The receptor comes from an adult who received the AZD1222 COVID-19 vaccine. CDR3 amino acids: CASSQHGGSNYNEQFF. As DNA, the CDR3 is TGTGCCAGCAGCCAACATGGGGGTTCGAACTACAATGAGCAGTTCTTC.